The next 19 T cell receptor beta chains were all read from a single sample in a study of T cell repertoires in cytomegalovirus infection. From the reads, TCRdb called clonotypes with MiXCR, one entry per CDR3 protein. The sample lists fewer than 300,000 distinct CDR3 sequences, roughly 23% occurring once. The sample taken for sequencing was PBMCs. The origin of the receptors is a human donor in good health (CMV status not recorded). Some clones in this sample may be carry-over from other donors' samples.

The chain carries TRBV4-1 and TRBJ2-3; 11 bases align to TRBD2. The germline gives CDR1 MGHRA, CDR2 YSYEKL. CDR3 length equals 17 residues. With V trimmed by 1 base and J by 5 bases, 8 bases remained unmatched. DNA of the CDR3: TGCGCCAGCAGCCAAGTCGGGACTAGCGGTCCACGAGATACGCAGTATTTT. Translating it yields CASSQVGTSGPRDTQYF.

The table lists this clonotype with many counts. The rearrangement links TRBV5-1 to TRBJ2-3; 8 bases are a match to TRBD2. Germline assignment: CDR1 SGHRS and CDR2 YFSETQ. J was trimmed by 0 bases and V by 0 bases; bases with no gene match: 3. The CDR3 has 16 residues. The CDR3 sequence: CASSLGLAGSTDTQYF. The CDR3 DNA is TGCGCCAGCAGCTTGGGGTTAGCGGGGAGCACAGATACGCAGTATTTT.

About this clonotype: The CDR3 ends on some other residue instead of the conserved phenylalanine or tryptophan, so this is likely a read error. The chain is built from TRBV29-1 and TRBJ2-7; D is perhaps TRBD1 or TRBD2 (7 bases each). Germline CDR1 SQVTM, CDR2 ANQGSEA. Between the trimmed V and J ends, which lost 7 bases and 5 bases, there was a span of 24 bases. This CDR3 has 15 residues. The CDR3 sequence is CSAARGGGPRHEQYL. For the CDR3, the DNA is TGCAGCGCCGCCAGGGGGGGGGGGCCCCGGCACGAGCAGTACCTC.

This sequence joins TRBV29-1 and TRBJ1-2; D might be TRBD1 (6 bases). V was shortened by 7 bases and J by 3 bases, with 15 bases between the two germline ends. CDR3 length: 13 amino acids. The germline V gene has CDR1 SQVTM and CDR2 ANQGSEA. CDR3 sequence: CSASQGWDYGYTF. CDR3 bases: TGCAGCGCCAGTCAGGGGTGGGACTATGGCTACACCTTC.

This clonotype was seen many times. The chain combines TRBV11-3 with TRBJ2-3, with 9 bases lining up with TRBD2. This CDR3 has 15 residues. V shed 5 bases and J 6 bases; nucleotides not matched to a gene: 9. Germline assignment: CDR1 SGHNT and CDR2 YENEEA. CDR3 amino acids: CASSLGTSLLDTQYF. The CDR3 region has the DNA TGTGCCAGCAGCCTAGGGACTAGCCTCCTGGATACGCAGTATTTT.

In DNA form, the CDR3 reads TGCGCCAGCAGCCAAGCACCCCCACTAGCGGGAGGAGAGAGAAACATTCAGTACTTC. Protein product: CASSQAPPLAGGERNIQYF. The gene calls are TRBV4-1 and TRBJ2-4; 12 positions agree with TRBD2. The V segment lost 1 base and the J segment 6 bases; nucleotides outside the gene matches: 13. There are 19 residues in the CDR3. CDR1 and CDR2 (germline): MGHRA, YSYEKL.

The chain combines TRBV5-1 with TRBJ1-1, with TRBD1 matching 8 bases. V lost 4 bases, J lost 4 bases, and 6 bases stayed unmatched. The CDR3 has 14 residues. The germline gives CDR1 SGHRS, CDR2 YFSETQ. DNA for the CDR3: TGCGCCAGCAGCGGGGGACAGGTTGGCACTGAAGCTTTCTTT. This encodes CASSGGQVGTEAFF.

This clonotype was counted only a few times. The chain has TRBV28 and TRBJ2-1; D gene uncertain. The CDR3 is made up of 15 amino acids. Germline CDR1 MDHEN, CDR2 SYDVKM. V gave up 2 bases and J gave up 6 bases, with 14 bases separating them. CDR3 nucleotide sequence: TGTGCCAGCAGTTTAGGGCAGAACCCCCCCAATGAGCAGTTCTTC. It is translated as CASSLGQNPPNEQFF.

In its sample, this clonotype was seen a few times. The rearrangement links TRBV20-1 to TRBJ2-5; D perhaps matches TRBD2 (6 bases). CDR3 size: 15 residues. Germline V gene sequence: CDR1 DFQATT, CDR2 SNEGSKA (reference sequence). V was clipped by 5 bases and J by 5 bases, with 21 bases between them. The CDR3 coding sequence is TGCAGTGCTTCGTCGGTTGCGGGGTCCGGGGAGACCCAGTACTTC. Encoded protein: CSASSVAGSGETQYF.

This clonotype was seen ten or more times. The rearrangement joins TRBV7-9 to TRBJ2-1; D is uncertain. The CDR3 is made up of 12 amino acids. From germline, CDR1 is SEHNR and CDR2 FQNEAQ (reference sequence). Trimming stripped 4 bases from V and 10 bases from J, with 11 bases between. For the CDR3, the DNA is TGTGCCAGCAGCTCAACCTCTCGGGAGCAGTTCTTC. The encoded protein is CASSSTSREQFF.

V gene TRBV28 combines with J gene TRBJ2-7; possibly TRBD1 for D (6 bases). Germline-derived CDR1 and CDR2 are MDHEN and SYDVKM. The CDR3 extends over 15 amino acids. Trimming stripped 5 bases from V and 0 bases from J, with 14 bases between. CDR3 sequence: CASSRQVQSSYEQYF. DNA of the CDR3: TGTGCCAGCAGTCGACAGGTCCAGAGCTCCTACGAGCAGTACTTC.

A few counts support this clonotype. This chain uses TRBV29-1 with TRBJ2-7; D uncertain. V lost 5 bases to trimming and J lost 4 bases, with 12 bases between them. CDR1 and CDR2 from the germline V gene are SQVTM and ANQGSEA. This CDR3 has 12 residues. CDR3 nucleotide sequence: TGCAGCGTTCCCGGGCCAGTATACGAGCAGTACTTC. The encoded protein is CSVPGPVYEQYF.

This chain joins TRBV5-1 and TRBJ1-6; 7 nucleotides agree with TRBD1. V shed 7 bases and J 6 bases; nucleotides not matched to a gene: 10. Germline V gene lookup returns CDR1 SGHRS and CDR2 YFSETQ. The CDR3 extends over 15 amino acids. For the CDR3, the DNA is TGCGCCAGCGCCAGTACAGGGGCGGGTAATTCACCCCTCCACTTT. Its translation is CASASTGAGNSPLHF. The full variable domain, with the rest looked up from reference TRBV5-1 and TRBJ1-6, is KAGVTQTPRYLIKTRGQQVTLSCSPISGHRSVSWYQQTPGQGLQFLFEYFSETQRNKGNFPGRFSGRQFSNSRSEMNVSTLELGDSALYLCASASTGAGNSPLHFGNGTRLTVT.

This clonotype appeared a few times. V gene TRBV25-1 combines with J gene TRBJ2-1; 9 nucleotides agree with TRBD2. V was pared by 1 base and J by 9 bases, with 10 bases of the junction left unmatched. The CDR3 loop spans 16 amino acids. CDR1 is MGHDK, CDR2 SYGVNS, per germline. The CDR3 is CASSEFGGRAGGEQFF. CDR3 nucleotide sequence: TGTGCCAGCAGTGAATTCGGCGGGAGGGCGGGCGGTGAGCAGTTCTTC.

This clonotype was detected a few times. The rearrangement links TRBV28 to TRBJ2-3, with TRBD2 matching over 9 bases. The CDR3 extends over 16 amino acids. CDR1 MDHEN and CDR2 SYDVKM come from the germline V gene. After removal of 10 bases from V and 4 bases from J, the junction contained 15 bases not matched to a gene. The CDR3 nucleotides are TGTGCCACCTCCGAGGGCGGGGGGGCCTTTGCAGATACGCAGTATTTT. This encodes CATSEGGGAFADTQYF.

The chain couples TRBV29-1 to TRBJ2-1, with D maybe TRBD1 (5 bases). The CDR3 totals 12 residues. Deletions cut 6 bases from V and 4 bases from J, with 10 bases between. Germline V gives CDR1 SQVTM, CDR2 ANQGSEA. Here the CDR3 reads CSVKGNYNEQFF. CDR3 DNA: TGCAGCGTAAAGGGGAATTACAATGAGCAGTTCTTC.

In this sample, this clonotype turned up a few times. CDR3 sequence reads: CASSLSTGWGANVLTF. The CDR3 coding sequence is TGTGCCAGCAGTTTATCTACAGGGTGGGGGGCCAACGTCCTGACTTTC. J is TRBJ2-6 and V is TRBV27; TRBD1 is a possible D gene (6 bases). The CDR3 length is 16 residues. The V end lost 0 bases, the J end lost 4 bases, and 10 bases lay between the germline ends. The germline CDR1 and CDR2 sequences are MNHEY and SMNVEV (reference sequence).

The chain employs TRBV29-1 and TRBJ1-2; no firm D call. Trimming shortened V by 4 bases and J by 8 bases, and 11 bases separated the two germline ends. CDR3 length: 11 residues. Germline assignment: CDR1 SQVTM and CDR2 ANQGSEA. This chain's CDR3 is CSVVLLEGYTF. CDR3 in DNA: TGCAGCGTTGTTTTGTTGGAGGGCTACACCTTC.

This clonotype was observed a handful of times. The rearrangement uses TRBV18 and TRBJ2-6; 7 bases are shared with TRBD1. Per germline, CDR1 KGHSH and CDR2 LQKENI. There are 18 residues in the CDR3. The J segment lost 0 bases and the V segment lost 5 bases, leaving 10 bases of the junction unmatched. CDR3 loop: CASSVLRDRGSGANVLTF. DNA for the CDR3: TGTGCCAGCTCAGTTCTCCGGGACAGAGGCTCTGGGGCCAACGTCCTGACTTTC.